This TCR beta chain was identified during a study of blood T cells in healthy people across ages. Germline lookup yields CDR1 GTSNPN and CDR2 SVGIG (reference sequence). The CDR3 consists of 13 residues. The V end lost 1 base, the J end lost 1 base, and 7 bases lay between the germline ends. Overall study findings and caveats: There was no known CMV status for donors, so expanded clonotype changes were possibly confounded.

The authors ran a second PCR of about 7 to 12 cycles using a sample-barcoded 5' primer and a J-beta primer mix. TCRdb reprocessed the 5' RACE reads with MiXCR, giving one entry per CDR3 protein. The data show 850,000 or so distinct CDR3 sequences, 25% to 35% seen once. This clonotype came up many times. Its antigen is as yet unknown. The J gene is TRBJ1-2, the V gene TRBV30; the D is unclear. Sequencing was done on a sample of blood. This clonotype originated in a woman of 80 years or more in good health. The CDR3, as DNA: TGTGCCTGGAGTGCAGTGGGTAACTATGGCTACACCTTC. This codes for CAWSAVGNYGYTF. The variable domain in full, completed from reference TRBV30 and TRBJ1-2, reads SQTIHQWPATLVQPVGSPLSLECTVEGTSNPNLYWYRQAAGRGLQLLFYSVGIGQISSEVPQNLSASRPQDRQFILSSKKLLLSDSGFYLCAWSAVGNYGYTFGSGTRLTVV.